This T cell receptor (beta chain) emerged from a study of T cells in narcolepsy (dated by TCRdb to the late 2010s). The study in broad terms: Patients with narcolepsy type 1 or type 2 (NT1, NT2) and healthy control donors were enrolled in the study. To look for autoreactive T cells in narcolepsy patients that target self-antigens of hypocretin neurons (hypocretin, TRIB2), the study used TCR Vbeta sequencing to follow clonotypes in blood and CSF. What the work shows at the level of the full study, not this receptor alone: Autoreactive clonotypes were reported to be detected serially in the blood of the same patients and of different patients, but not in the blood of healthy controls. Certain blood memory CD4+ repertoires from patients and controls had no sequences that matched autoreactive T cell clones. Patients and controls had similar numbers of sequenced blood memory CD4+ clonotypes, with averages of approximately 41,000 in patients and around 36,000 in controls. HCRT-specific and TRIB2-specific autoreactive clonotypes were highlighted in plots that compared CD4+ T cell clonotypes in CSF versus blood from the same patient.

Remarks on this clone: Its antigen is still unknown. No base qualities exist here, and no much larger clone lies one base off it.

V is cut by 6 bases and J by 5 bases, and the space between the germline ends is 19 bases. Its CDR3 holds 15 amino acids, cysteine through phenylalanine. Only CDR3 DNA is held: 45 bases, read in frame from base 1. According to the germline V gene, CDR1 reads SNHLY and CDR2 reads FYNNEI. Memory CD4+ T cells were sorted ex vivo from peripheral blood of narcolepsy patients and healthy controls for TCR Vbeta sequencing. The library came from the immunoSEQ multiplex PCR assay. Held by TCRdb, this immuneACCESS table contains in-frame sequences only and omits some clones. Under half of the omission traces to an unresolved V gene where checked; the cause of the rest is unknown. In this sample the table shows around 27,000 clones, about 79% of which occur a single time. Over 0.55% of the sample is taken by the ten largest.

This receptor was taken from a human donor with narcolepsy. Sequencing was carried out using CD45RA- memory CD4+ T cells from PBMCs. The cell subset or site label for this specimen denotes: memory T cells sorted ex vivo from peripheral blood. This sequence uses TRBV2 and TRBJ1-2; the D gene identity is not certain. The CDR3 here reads CASSPGQMDGYGYTF. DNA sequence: TGTGCCAGCAGCCCTGGGCAGATGGATGGGTATGGCTACACCTTC.